Listed below are T cell receptor beta chains from one sample, sequenced in a study of blood T cell repertoires in COVID-19. The data were produced by immunoSEQ multiplex PCR, yet TCRdb's version contains in-frame clones alone and is incomplete. The table lists 50,000 or so clones, more than 75% of them singletons. Sequenced material: peripheral blood. Receptors originate from a woman aged 55-70 years with acute or convalescent COVID-19. The CDR3 runs from the conserved cysteine through the conserved F or W. The D gene is left open where the match is weak. Some rows have no size entry. The others give once, few or many, or a class for an expanded clone.

clone_size: NA
d_call: NA
v_call: TRBV25-1
j_call: TRBJ1-2
cdr3_nt: TGTGCCAGCAGTGAATCGTTACAGGCTGGCTACACCTTC
cdr3_aa: CASSESLQAGYTF

clone_size: NA
d_call: NA
v_call: TRBV28
j_call: TRBJ1-5
cdr3_nt: TGTGCCAGCAGTTTATCAGCGGGGATAGGGAGTAACGATCAGCCCCAGCATTTT
cdr3_aa: CASSLSAGIGSNDQPQHF

clone_size: once
d_call: NA
v_call: TRBV5-1
j_call: TRBJ2-4
cdr3_nt: TGCGCCAGCAGCATCGGAACAGGGACCGTAGCCAAAAACATTCAGTACTTC
cdr3_aa: CASSIGTGTVAKNIQYF

clone_size: NA
d_call: NA
v_call: TRBV4-2
j_call: TRBJ1-4
cdr3_nt: TGTGCCAGCAGCCAAGTCCGCGGAACTAATGAAAAACTGTTTTTT
cdr3_aa: CASSQVRGTNEKLFF

clone_size: NA
d_call: TRBD2
v_call: TRBV28
j_call: TRBJ2-3
cdr3_nt: TGTGCCAGCCCGAAAACTCTGACTAGCGGGGCGACAGATACGCAGTATTTT
cdr3_aa: CASPKTLTSGATDTQYF

clone_size: NA
d_call: TRBD1
v_call: TRBV2
j_call: TRBJ2-7
cdr3_nt: TGTGCCAGCAGTCGGGACAGTCCCTACGAGCAGTACTTC
cdr3_aa: CASSRDSPYEQYF

clone_size: NA
d_call: NA
v_call: TRBV6-5
j_call: TRBJ1-2
cdr3_nt: TGTGCCAGCAGTTACCTGCAGACTTCCTATGGCTACACCTTC
cdr3_aa: CASSYLQTSYGYTF

clone_size: NA
d_call: TRBD2
v_call: TRBV7-9
j_call: TRBJ2-2
cdr3_nt: TGTGCCAGCAGCCTAGGGCTAGCGGGAGGAGACACCGGGGAGCTGTTTTTT
cdr3_aa: CASSLGLAGGDTGELFF

clone_size: NA
d_call: NA
v_call: TRBV10-3
j_call: TRBJ1-1
cdr3_nt: TGTGCCATCAGTGGCGTAACAGGGACTGAAGCTTTCTTT
cdr3_aa: CAISGVTGTEAFF

clone_size: NA
d_call: TRBD1
v_call: TRBV5-1
j_call: TRBJ1-1
cdr3_nt: TGCGCCAGCAGCTTAGGCCAGGGGGCGGGAAACACTGAAGCTTTCTTT
cdr3_aa: CASSLGQGAGNTEAFF

clone_size: NA
d_call: TRBD1
v_call: TRBV28
j_call: TRBJ1-2
cdr3_nt: TGTGCCAGCAACTCCCCCGGGACAGGGTCTGGCTACACCTTC
cdr3_aa: CASNSPGTGSGYTF

clone_size: NA
d_call: NA
v_call: TRBV10-3
j_call: TRBJ1-2
cdr3_nt: TGTGCCATCAGGGAGGACGGAGCGATAAACTATGGCTACACCTTC
cdr3_aa: CAIREDGAINYGYTF

clone_size: NA
d_call: TRBD1
v_call: TRBV5-6
j_call: TRBJ1-2
cdr3_nt: TGTGCCAGCAGCCAAGCAGGGGGAAAGGGCTACACCTTC
cdr3_aa: CASSQAGGKGYTF

clone_size: once
d_call: TRBD2
v_call: TRBV27
j_call: TRBJ2-2
cdr3_nt: TGTGCCACCCATAGCGGGAGCGTAGATACCGGGGAGCTGTTTTTT
cdr3_aa: CATHSGSVDTGELFF

clone_size: few
d_call: TRBD1
v_call: TRBV11-2
j_call: TRBJ1-6
cdr3_nt: TGTGCCAGCAGCAGACGACAGGGAGCATATTCACCCCTCCACTTT
cdr3_aa: CASSRRQGAYSPLHF

clone_size: NA
d_call: NA
v_call: TRBV9
j_call: TRBJ1-2
cdr3_nt: TGTGCCAGCAGCGGGGGACTTCGGGCGGATGGCTACACCTTC
cdr3_aa: CASSGGLRADGYTF

clone_size: NA
d_call: NA
v_call: TRBV24-1
j_call: TRBJ2-1
cdr3_nt: TGTGCCACCAGTGATTCCTTAGCGTTAGGGGGATACAATGAGCAGTTCTTC
cdr3_aa: CATSDSLALGGYNEQFF

clone_size: NA
d_call: TRBD1
v_call: TRBV9
j_call: TRBJ1-6
cdr3_nt: TGTGCCAGCAGCGTAGACACCGGGACAGGGTTTTCACCCCTCCACTTT
cdr3_aa: CASSVDTGTGFSPLHF

clone_size: NA
d_call: NA
v_call: TRBV18
j_call: TRBJ1-4
cdr3_nt: TGTGCCAGCTCACCTCGGCCAGGCCAAGAAAAACTGTTTTTT
cdr3_aa: CASSPRPGQEKLFF

clone_size: NA
d_call: NA
v_call: TRBV5-6
j_call: TRBJ1-1
cdr3_nt: TGTGCCAGCAGCTCGGACAGACCCAATGAAGCTTTCTTT
cdr3_aa: CASSSDRPNEAFF

clone_size: NA
d_call: TRBD2
v_call: TRBV28
j_call: TRBJ2-7
cdr3_nt: TGTGCCAGCAGCTCCCCGGGGGGTGCGGGTTCCTACGAGCAGTACTTC
cdr3_aa: CASSSPGGAGSYEQYF

clone_size: NA
d_call: TRBD1
v_call: TRBV28
j_call: TRBJ2-7
cdr3_nt: TGTGCCAGCAGGTACCGCCGGACAGGGGGATCCTACGAGCAGTACTTC
cdr3_aa: CASRYRRTGGSYEQYF

clone_size: NA
d_call: NA
v_call: TRBV9
j_call: TRBJ1-1
cdr3_nt: TGTGCCAGGGTACCCCCGGGTATGAACACTGAAGCTTTCTTT
cdr3_aa: CARVPPGMNTEAFF

clone_size: NA
d_call: TRBD1
v_call: TRBV4-1
j_call: TRBJ2-3
cdr3_nt: TGCGCCAGCAGTCCCGGACAGGAGGACGGGGATACGCAGTATTTT
cdr3_aa: CASSPGQEDGDTQYF

clone_size: NA
d_call: NA
v_call: TRBV5-5
j_call: TRBJ2-3
cdr3_nt: TGTGCCAGCAGCTTGGGGGCAGCACCCCAAACAGATACGCAGTATTTT
cdr3_aa: CASSLGAAPQTDTQYF

clone_size: NA
d_call: NA
v_call: TRBV30
j_call: TRBJ1-2
cdr3_nt: TGTGCCTGCCACAGGGTGGGTAGGAACTATGGCTACACCTTC
cdr3_aa: CACHRVGRNYGYTF

clone_size: NA
d_call: TRBD2
v_call: TRBV5-1
j_call: TRBJ2-1
cdr3_nt: TGCGCCAGCAGCTCGCAAGCGTCCGGGGGGTACAATGAGCAGTTCTTC
cdr3_aa: CASSSQASGGYNEQFF

clone_size: NA
d_call: NA
v_call: TRBV7-9
j_call: TRBJ1-1
cdr3_nt: TGTGCCAGCACCCGAATTAGGGGCGACACTGAAGCTTTCTTT
cdr3_aa: CASTRIRGDTEAFF

clone_size: NA
d_call: NA
v_call: TRBV2
j_call: TRBJ2-7
cdr3_nt: TGTGCCAGCAGTGAGGACAGTATCTACGAGCAGTACTTC
cdr3_aa: CASSEDSIYEQYF

clone_size: once
d_call: TRBD1
v_call: TRBV19
j_call: TRBJ1-5
cdr3_nt: TGTGCCAGCAAAGGGGACAGGGTCTATCAGCAGGATCAGCCCCAGCATTTT
cdr3_aa: CASKGDRVYQQDQPQHF

clone_size: NA
d_call: NA
v_call: TRBV28
j_call: TRBJ1-5
cdr3_nt: TGTGCCAGCACAAACTACCTCAGGGGAATAAATCAGCCCCAGCATTTT
cdr3_aa: CASTNYLRGINQPQHF

clone_size: NA
d_call: NA
v_call: TRBV6-1
j_call: TRBJ2-3
cdr3_nt: TGTGCCAGCAGTGACCAGACAGGAACCACAGATACGCAGTATTTT
cdr3_aa: CASSDQTGTTDTQYF

clone_size: NA
d_call: TRBD1
v_call: TRBV7-9
j_call: TRBJ1-1
cdr3_nt: TGTGCCAGCAGCCATTATTTGACAGGGACCACTGAAGCTTTCTTT
cdr3_aa: CASSHYLTGTTEAFF

clone_size: NA
d_call: TRBD2
v_call: TRBV29-1
j_call: TRBJ2-7
cdr3_nt: TGCAGCGCCCGAGCGGGGGGGACCTACGAGCAGTACTTC
cdr3_aa: CSARAGGTYEQYF

clone_size: NA
d_call: TRBD1
v_call: TRBV27
j_call: TRBJ2-7
cdr3_nt: TGTGCCAGCAGGAACCGGGACAGGGGCCCCTACGAGCAGTACTTC
cdr3_aa: CASRNRDRGPYEQYF

clone_size: NA
d_call: NA
v_call: TRBV5-1
j_call: TRBJ1-2
cdr3_nt: TGCGCCAGCAGCCCCGACTCCCTCAACTATGGCTACACCTTC
cdr3_aa: CASSPDSLNYGYTF

clone_size: few
d_call: NA
v_call: TRBV19
j_call: TRBJ2-5
cdr3_nt: TGTGCCAGTAGGGGAAGTCAGGGTCTGGGGGAGACCCAGTACTTC
cdr3_aa: CASRGSQGLGETQYF

clone_size: NA
d_call: NA
v_call: TRBV9
j_call: TRBJ1-5
cdr3_nt: TGTGCCAGCAGCCTGGTCAGGGGAAATTACCAGCCCCAGCATTTT
cdr3_aa: CASSLVRGNYQPQHF

clone_size: NA
d_call: NA
v_call: TRBV12-3/TRBV12-4
j_call: TRBJ1-1
cdr3_nt: TGTGCCAGCAGCATCGGTGGGAGAACTGAAGCTTTCTTT
cdr3_aa: CASSIGGRTEAFF

clone_size: NA
d_call: TRBD1
v_call: TRBV6-5
j_call: TRBJ1-1
cdr3_nt: TGTGCCAGCAGGCCGGGACAGTTCATGAACACTGAAGCTTTCTTT
cdr3_aa: CASRPGQFMNTEAFF

clone_size: few
d_call: TRBD2
v_call: TRBV29-1
j_call: TRBJ2-1
cdr3_nt: TGCAGCGCACCAAGGGCAGCGGGGGGGCCCAATGAGCAGTTCTTC
cdr3_aa: CSAPRAAGGPNEQFF

clone_size: NA
d_call: TRBD2
v_call: TRBV4-1
j_call: TRBJ2-5
cdr3_nt: TGCGCCAGCAGCCCGGGCTCGGGGGGCCAAGAGACCCAGTACTTC
cdr3_aa: CASSPGSGGQETQYF

clone_size: NA
d_call: NA
v_call: TRBV5-1
j_call: TRBJ1-2
cdr3_nt: TGCGCCAGCAGCTTGGATCAGGGGCGAAGCTACACCTTC
cdr3_aa: CASSLDQGRSYTF

clone_size: once
d_call: TRBD1
v_call: TRBV19
j_call: TRBJ1-5
cdr3_nt: TGTGCCAGTAGAACGACAGGGACTAGCAATCAGCCCCAGCATTTT
cdr3_aa: CASRTTGTSNQPQHF

clone_size: NA
d_call: TRBD1
v_call: TRBV5-1
j_call: TRBJ2-7
cdr3_nt: TGCGCCAGCAGCTTGGAGACTTACCTTGGGACAGGGTATGACTCCTACGAGCAGTACTTC
cdr3_aa: CASSLETYLGTGYDSYEQYF

clone_size: NA
d_call: NA
v_call: TRBV3-1/TRBV3-2
j_call: TRBJ2-5
cdr3_nt: TGTGCCAGCAGCCAAGGAGGGTTACAAGAGACCCAGTACTTC
cdr3_aa: CASSQGGLQETQYF

clone_size: NA
d_call: TRBD1
v_call: TRBV27
j_call: TRBJ1-6
cdr3_nt: TGTGCCAGCAGTCCGGGGACAGGAGAACCCACGATTAATAATTCACCCCTCCACTTT
cdr3_aa: CASSPGTGEPTINNSPLHF

clone_size: NA
d_call: NA
v_call: TRBV7-9
j_call: TRBJ1-1
cdr3_nt: TGTGCCAGCAGCATCGGACAGAGCTTGAACACTGAAGCTTTCTTT
cdr3_aa: CASSIGQSLNTEAFF

clone_size: NA
d_call: NA
v_call: TRBV30
j_call: TRBJ2-1
cdr3_nt: TGTGCCTGGAGTGTGACTGACTCGACCTTCTACAATGAGCAGTTCTTC
cdr3_aa: CAWSVTDSTFYNEQFF

clone_size: NA
d_call: TRBD1
v_call: TRBV7-9
j_call: TRBJ1-1
cdr3_nt: TGTGCCAGCAGCTCCCCGGGACAGGGGACTGAAGCTTTCTTT
cdr3_aa: CASSSPGQGTEAFF

clone_size: NA
d_call: NA
v_call: TRBV12-3/TRBV12-4
j_call: TRBJ1-1
cdr3_nt: TGTGCCACTGCGGTGGGCACTGAAGCTTTCTTT
cdr3_aa: CATAVGTEAFF

clone_size: NA
d_call: NA
v_call: TRBV2
j_call: TRBJ2-1
cdr3_nt: TGTGCCAGCAAGGAGTCCTACAATGAGCAGTTCTTC
cdr3_aa: CASKESYNEQFF

clone_size: NA
d_call: NA
v_call: TRBV4-1
j_call: TRBJ1-5
cdr3_nt: TGCGCCAGCAGCCAACAAGCTGGGGGGATCTCCAATCAGCCCCAGCATTTT
cdr3_aa: CASSQQAGGISNQPQHF

clone_size: NA
d_call: NA
v_call: TRBV7-9
j_call: TRBJ2-1
cdr3_nt: TGTGCCAGCGAGTCCTGGGCAGCTACTTCGGGGGAGCAGTTCTTC
cdr3_aa: CASESWAATSGEQFF

clone_size: NA
d_call: TRBD1
v_call: TRBV5-1
j_call: TRBJ1-1
cdr3_nt: TGCGCCAGCAGCCCGGAGACAGGGGCCGGTGAAGCTTTCTTT
cdr3_aa: CASSPETGAGEAFF

clone_size: NA
d_call: TRBD2
v_call: TRBV6-5
j_call: TRBJ2-3
cdr3_nt: TGTGCCAGCAGTTCGCTAGCGGGGGCCACAGATACGCAGTATTTT
cdr3_aa: CASSSLAGATDTQYF

clone_size: NA
d_call: NA
v_call: TRBV11-2
j_call: TRBJ1-3
cdr3_nt: TGTGCCAGCAGCTTAGTGCGGGAGCGTATATATTTT
cdr3_aa: CASSLVRERIYF

clone_size: NA
d_call: TRBD1
v_call: TRBV12-3/TRBV12-4
j_call: TRBJ2-5
cdr3_nt: TGTGCCAGCAGTACAGGGGTCCAAGAGACCCAGTACTTC
cdr3_aa: CASSTGVQETQYF